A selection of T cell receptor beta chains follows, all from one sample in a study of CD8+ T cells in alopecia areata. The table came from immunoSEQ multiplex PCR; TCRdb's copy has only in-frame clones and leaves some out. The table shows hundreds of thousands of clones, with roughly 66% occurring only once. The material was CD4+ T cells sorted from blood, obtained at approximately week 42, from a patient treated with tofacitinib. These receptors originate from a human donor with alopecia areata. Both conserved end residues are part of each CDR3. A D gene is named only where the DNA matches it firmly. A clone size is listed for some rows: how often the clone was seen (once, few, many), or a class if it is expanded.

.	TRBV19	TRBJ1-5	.	TGTGCCGCGCGCCCGTCGGGAAATCAGCCCCAGCATTTT	CAARPSGNQPQHF
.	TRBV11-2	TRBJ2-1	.	TGTGCCAGCAGCTTAGGTCTCGCGAACAATGAGCAGTTCTTC	CASSLGLANNEQFF
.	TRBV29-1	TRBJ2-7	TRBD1	TGCAGCGTCCTGACAGGGACCTACGAGCAGTACTTC	CSVLTGTYEQYF
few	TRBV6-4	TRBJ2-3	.	TGTGCCAGCAGTGACTCGAAAGGGCCGACAGATACGCAGTATTTT	CASSDSKGPTDTQYF
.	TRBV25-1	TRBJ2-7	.	TGTGCCAGCAGGGGGATGGACTACGAGCAGTACTTC	CASRGMDYEQYF
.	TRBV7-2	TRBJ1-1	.	TGTGCCAGCAGCTCCACCCAGCGAACTGAAGCTTTCTTT	CASSSTQRTEAFF
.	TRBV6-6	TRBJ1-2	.	TGTGCCAGCAGTTACGGCCAGGTAGACACCTTC	CASSYGQVDTF
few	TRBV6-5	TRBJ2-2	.	TGTGCCAGCTGGTTAGGCTTGGCCGGGGAGCTGTTTTTT	CASWLGLAGELFF
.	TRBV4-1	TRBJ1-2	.	TGCGCCAGCAGCCAAGAAGTGACCGCAGCTAACTATGGCTACACCTTC	CASSQEVTAANYGYTF
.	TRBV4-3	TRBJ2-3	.	TGCGCCAGCAGCCAAGATAGGGGGGGGCAGGTAGATACGCAGTATTTT	CASSQDRGGQVDTQYF
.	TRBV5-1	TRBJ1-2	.	TGCGCCAGCAGCTCCTCCTATGGCTACACCTTC	CASSSSYGYTF
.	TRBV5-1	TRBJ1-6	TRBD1	TGCGCCAGCAGCAGGTGGTCGGACAGGGGCGAATCACCCCTCCACTTT	CASSRWSDRGESPLHF
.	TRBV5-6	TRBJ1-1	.	TGTGCCAGCAGCTTGACCTTTCTGGACACTGAAGCTTTCTTT	CASSLTFLDTEAFF
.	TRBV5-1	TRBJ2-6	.	TGCGCCAGCGTTCTCTCCCAAGGAGGGGGCTCTGGGGCCAACGTCCTGACTTTC	CASVLSQGGGSGANVLTF
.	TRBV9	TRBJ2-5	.	TGTGCCAGCAGCGTAGGGGGCGTTGAGACCCAGTACTTC	CASSVGGVETQYF
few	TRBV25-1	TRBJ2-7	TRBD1	TGTGCCAGCAGAGAGACAGGGGGCGACGAGCAGTACTTC	CASRETGGDEQYF